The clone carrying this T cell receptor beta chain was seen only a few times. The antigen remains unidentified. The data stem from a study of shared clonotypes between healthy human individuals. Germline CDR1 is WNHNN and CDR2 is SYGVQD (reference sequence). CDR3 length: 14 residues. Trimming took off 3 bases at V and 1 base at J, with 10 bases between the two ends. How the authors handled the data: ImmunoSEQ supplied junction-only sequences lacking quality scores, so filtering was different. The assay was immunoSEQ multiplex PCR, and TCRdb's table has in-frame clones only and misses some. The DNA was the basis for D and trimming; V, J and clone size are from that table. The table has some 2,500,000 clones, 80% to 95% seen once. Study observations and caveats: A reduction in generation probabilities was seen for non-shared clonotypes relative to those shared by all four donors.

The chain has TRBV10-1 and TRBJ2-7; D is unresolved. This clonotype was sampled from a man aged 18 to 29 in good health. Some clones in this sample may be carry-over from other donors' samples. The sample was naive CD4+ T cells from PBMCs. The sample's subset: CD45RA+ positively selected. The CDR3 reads CASSETDGSYEQYF. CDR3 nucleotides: TGCGCCAGCAGTGAAACCGACGGTTCCTACGAGCAGTACTTC.